Sequencing of this TCR beta chain was carried out in a study of identical twins. Study outcomes and limitations: Out-of-frame alpha sequences common to twins were enriched for low generation probability. Analyses of zero insertions could be partly confounded by invariant MAIT and iNKT cells.

Of note for this clonotype: As yet, its antigen is unknown.

V gave up 3 bases and J gave up 5 bases; unmatched junction bases: 7. Germline CDR1 and CDR2: SGDLS and YYNGEE. This CDR3 contains 15 residues. TCRdb recomputed calls from the 5' RACE reads with MiXCR, one row per CDR3 protein. Of 350,000 to 600,000 distinct CDR3 sequences in the sample, 14% are singletons; the top ten hold roughly 0.5%. The sample was also linked to a second study, of yellow fever vaccine responses in identical twins. This second study notes: Reportedly, twins showed a vaccine T cell response that looked partly convergent and partly personalized.

This TCR was sampled from a woman aged 18-29 years in good health. The sample comprised CD4+ T cells sorted from blood. This chain joins TRBV9 and TRBJ2-5; TRBD1 aligns across 10 bases. This chain's CDR3 is CASSAGTGVRETQYF. The CDR3 DNA reads TGTGCCAGCAGCGCTGGGACAGGGGTAAGGGAGACCCAGTACTTC.